A single sample gave rise to the 8 T cell receptor beta chains below, sequenced in a study of blood T cell repertoires in COVID-19. Sequencing was performed with immunoSEQ multiplex PCR; in TCRdb, only in-frame clones are kept and a portion is missing. The sample records 300,000 to 350,000 clones, roughly 87% being singletons. The sequenced sample was PBMCs or T cells enriched from blood (not recorded which). The source of these receptors is a woman younger than 35 who had recovered from COVID-19.

V gene TRBV5-1 combines with J gene TRBJ2-5; TRBD2 agrees at 8 bases. J was trimmed by 2 bases and V by 0 bases; bases with no gene match: 3. CDR3 length equals 15 residues. Per germline, CDR1 SGHRS and CDR2 YFSETQ. The chain's CDR3 is CASSLGAGEQETQYF. The CDR3 nucleotides are TGCGCCAGCAGCTTGGGAGCGGGGGAGCAAGAGACCCAGTACTTC.

V and J are TRBV18 and TRBJ1-2; 7 nucleotides line up with TRBD1. The CDR3 runs to 16 residues. Per germline, CDR1 KGHSH and CDR2 LQKENI. V was pared by 2 bases and J by 3 bases, with 9 bases of the junction left unmatched. The CDR3 loop is CASSPGQDSLYYGYTF. CDR3 nucleotides: TGTGCCAGCTCACCAGGACAGGATAGTCTATACTATGGCTACACCTTC.

This clone was detected a few times. The rearrangement uses TRBV4-2 and TRBJ2-7; possible D gene TRBD1, 5 bases. This CDR3 has 15 amino acids. Trimming took off 1 base at V and 1 base at J, with 11 bases between the two ends. The germline CDR1 and CDR2 sequences are LGHNA and YNFKEQ. CDR3 coding DNA: TGTGCCAGCAGCCAAGCCTCAGGGCGATCCTACGAGCAGTACTTC. Protein sequence: CASSQASGRSYEQYF.

This chain joins TRBV5-1 and TRBJ2-5; TRBD2 agrees at 13 bases. The V gene's germline CDR1 is SGHRS and CDR2 YFSETQ. The J segment lost 4 bases and the V segment lost 0 bases, leaving 12 bases of the junction unmatched. The CDR3 extends over 19 amino acids. DNA of the CDR3: TGCGCCAGCAGCTTGGATTTTTCACTAGCGGGGGGGCCTGGAGAGACCCAGTACTTC. The encoded protein is CASSLDFSLAGGPGETQYF.

This clone was found once. DNA for the CDR3: TGTGCCAGCAGCGGTGGGGGCGGACTCTATGGCTACACCTTC. Protein sequence: CASSGGGGLYGYTF. This sequence joins TRBV7-9 and TRBJ1-2; D perhaps matches TRBD1 (6 bases). This CDR3 is built from 14 residues. V lost 5 bases and J lost 4, with 14 bases in between. Germline-derived CDR1 and CDR2 are SEHNR and FQNEAQ (reference sequence).

The gene calls are TRBV30 and TRBJ1-6; maybe TRBD1 (6 bases). CDR3 size: 14 residues. CDR1 is GTSNPN and CDR2 is SVGIG in the germline V gene (reference sequence). V dropped 4 bases and J dropped 6 bases, with 13 bases sitting between them. CDR3: CAWNPGRGNSPLHF. The DNA of the CDR3 is TGTGCCTGGAATCCGGGCAGGGGTAATTCACCCCTCCACTTT.

The chain's CDR3 is CASDSGNTEAFF. CDR3 DNA sequence: TGTGCCAGTGACAGTGGGAACACTGAAGCTTTCTTT. V and J are TRBV2 and TRBJ1-1, with a weak D call TRBD1 (5 bases). The CDR3 length is 12 residues. Trimming cost V 9 bases and J 1 base, with 9 bases left between them. CDR1 is SNHLY, CDR2 FYNNEI, per germline.

This chain's CDR3 is CASSPGAGEYEQYF. Here the CDR3 DNA reads TGTGCCAGCTCACCTGGGGCAGGGGAGTACGAGCAGTACTTC. The chain links TRBV18 to TRBJ2-7; perhaps TRBD1 as D (6 bases). The ends were cut back, 3 bases at V and 4 bases at J, with 13 bases in the middle. This CDR3 has 14 residues. CDR1 is KGHSH and CDR2 is LQKENI in the germline V gene. Full variable domain (remainder filled in from reference TRBV18 and TRBJ2-7): NAGVMQNPRHLVRRRGQEARLRCSPMKGHSHVYWYRQLPEEGLKFMVYLQKENIIDESGMPKERFSAEFPKEGPSILRIQQVVRGDSAAYFCASSPGAGEYEQYFGPGTRLTVT.